The T cell receptor beta chain under discussion was sequenced for a study of PD-1 blockade in classical Hodgkin lymphoma. At the level of the study: Intravenous delivery of nivolumab at 3 mg/kg to patients occurred every 2 weeks.

Sequencing was performed with immunoSEQ multiplex PCR; in TCRdb, only in-frame clones are kept and a portion is missing. The sample has some 150,000 clones, around four fifths seen once. Points from the study as a whole: Relapsed/refractory patients reportedly had the lowest baseline TCR diversity, below newly diagnosed patients, who were below healthy donors. Patients who responded completely had about the same baseline diversity as newly diagnosed patients.

This CDR3 has 15 residues. Germline V lookup: CDR1 SGHNT, CDR2 YYREEE (reference sequence). V dropped 3 bases and J dropped 5 bases, with 14 bases sitting between them. Notes on this clone: The antigen is undetermined.

All patients experienced relapse after autologous stem cell transplantation, and brentuximab vedotin exposure was variable. Sequenced material: peripheral blood mononuclear cells (PBMCs), taken before the second cycle of nivolumab. This chain joins TRBV5-4 and TRBJ1-4, with D perhaps TRBD1 (6 bases). The receptor was isolated from a human donor with classical Hodgkin lymphoma. CDR3 coding DNA: TGTGCCAGCAGCTCTACCGGGACACGGAATGAAAAACTGTTTTTT. Amino acids: CASSSTGTRNEKLFF. Based on the CDR3 plus reference TRBV5-4 and TRBJ1-4, the full variable domain is ETGVTQSPTHLIKTRGQQVTLRCSSQSGHNTVSWYQQALGQGPQFIFQYYREEENGRGNFPPRFSGLQFPNYSSELNVNALELDDSALYLCASSSTGTRNEKLFFGSGTQLSVL.